The 2 T cell receptor beta chains in this list originate from one sample, sequenced in a study of T cells after yellow fever vaccination. TCRdb reanalysed the 5' RACE reads using MiXCR and keeps one entry per CDR3 protein. The sample holds 300,000 or so distinct CDR3 sequences; about 4% are singletons and the top ten take 20% to 25%. Sequencing used PBMCs, obtained 5 days after the yellow fever booster vaccination. All receptors derive from a young man who received the YFV17D yellow fever vaccine.

This clonotype has just a few counts. V is TRBV5-4 and J is TRBJ1-1, with TRBD1 matching 9 bases. Germline V gives CDR1 SGHNT, CDR2 YYREEE (reference sequence). Trimming cost V 5 bases and J 5 bases; bases outside gene matches: 7. This CDR3 spans 14 amino acids. The CDR3 protein is CASSLQGAETEAFF. Here the CDR3 DNA reads TGTGCCAGCAGTCTACAGGGGGCAGAGACTGAAGCTTTCTTT.

This clonotype was found many times. This rearrangement joins TRBV7-2 to TRBJ2-4; 8 bases are a match to TRBD1. V dropped 6 bases and J dropped 7; count of bases not matched to a gene: 2. This CDR3 has 12 residues. CDR1 is SGHTA, CDR2 FQGNSA, per germline. The CDR3 sequence: CASSRQGNIQYF. The CDR3 DNA reads as TGTGCCAGCAGTAGACAGGGGAACATTCAGTACTTC. The full variable domain, with the rest looked up from reference TRBV7-2 and TRBJ2-4, is GAGVSQSPSNKVTEKGKDVELRCDPISGHTALYWYRQSLGQGLEFLIYFQGNSAPDKSGLPSDRFSAERTGGSVSTLTIQRTQQEDSAVYLCASSRQGNIQYFGAGTRLSVL.